Listed below are T cell receptor beta chains from one sample, sequenced in a study of CD8+ T cells in alopecia areata. Clones were sequenced by immunoSEQ multiplex PCR, and TCRdb holds only the in-frame ones, with some missing. The table has over 150,000 clones, roughly 59% seen once. The sample was CD4+ T cells sorted from blood, taken at week 0. The receptors derive from a human donor with alopecia areata. The CDR3 runs from the conserved cysteine through the conserved F or W. A D gene is named only where the DNA matches it firmly. Clone size is not always given. Where it is, it says once, few, many or a class for expanded clones.

DNA	CDR3	D	V	J	size
TGTGCCAGCTCAAGCAGTTTGAACACTGAAGCTTTCTTT	CASSSSLNTEAFF	.	TRBV18	TRBJ1-1	.
TGTGCCTGGAGCGCGATGGGTGAAAAACTGTTTTTT	CAWSAMGEKLFF	.	TRBV30	TRBJ1-4	once
TGCAGCGCAAAGAACAGGGAGGGCACAGATACGCAGTATTTT	CSAKNREGTDTQYF	.	TRBV29-1	TRBJ2-3	.
TGTGCCTGGAGTGTTAGCAGGGGCGTTGAAGCTTTCTTT	CAWSVSRGVEAFF	.	TRBV30	TRBJ1-1	.
TGCAGTGCCCCCCTTCCGGGTGAAGCTTTCTTT	CSAPLPGEAFF	.	TRBV20-1	TRBJ1-1	.
TGCAGCGTTGTAAAGGGGGGAAGCTACACCTTC	CSVVKGGSYTF	.	TRBV29-1	TRBJ1-2	.
TGTGCCTGGAAGAACGGAATTTACTCTGGAAACACCATATATTTT	CAWKNGIYSGNTIYF	.	TRBV30	TRBJ1-3	.
TGTGCCAGCAGTTTATCCGGAGCGTTGGATGCGAACACCGGGGAGCTGTTTTTT	CASSLSGALDANTGELFF	.	TRBV28	TRBJ2-2	once
TGCAGCGTTGAAGGTCGACGCGGGTACGACACTGAAGCTTTCTTT	CSVEGRRGYDTEAFF	.	TRBV29-1	TRBJ1-1	.
TGCGCCAGCAGGACGACAGGGCGCAACAATGAGCAGTTCTTC	CASRTTGRNNEQFF	TRBD1	TRBV5-1	TRBJ2-1	.
TGTGCCAGTACGCCGGGATGGGACAGGGAGCATGGCTACACCTTC	CASTPGWDREHGYTF	TRBD1	TRBV19	TRBJ1-2	few
TGTGCCAGCACGGCTTCTGGGACGCACTCCTACGAGCAGTACTTC	CASTASGTHSYEQYF	.	TRBV2	TRBJ2-7	.
TGTGCCAGCAGTATACACTCTGGGGCCAACGTCCTGACTTTC	CASSIHSGANVLTF	.	TRBV14	TRBJ2-6	.
TGTGCCTGGGGGCAGGACTCTGGGGCCAACGTCCTGACTTTC	CAWGQDSGANVLTF	.	TRBV30	TRBJ2-6	few
TGCAGCGTTGCTAGGGGGGGTAATGAGCAGTTCTTC	CSVARGGNEQFF	.	TRBV29-1	TRBJ2-1	.
TGCGCCAGCAGAGATAACGAGAATTCACCCCTCCACTTT	CASRDNENSPLHF	.	TRBV5-1	TRBJ1-6	.
TGTGCCTGGAGACAGGTAGAAGCTTTCTTT	CAWRQVEAFF	.	TRBV30	TRBJ1-1	.
TGCGCCAGCAGCCTTGCGGGATCAGAGATTCAGTACTTC	CASSLAGSEIQYF	.	TRBV5-1	TRBJ2-4	.
TGCGCCAGCAGCCTCCCTAGGGAGGGCAGGGGACAGGGCACCGGGGAGCTGTTTTTT	CASSLPREGRGQGTGELFF	TRBD1	TRBV4-1	TRBJ2-2	.
TGCGCCAGCAGCCAAGAATTAGGTCCGGCGAGGACAGGGGGCGAAGTCTATGGCTACACCTTC	CASSQELGPARTGGEVYGYTF	TRBD1	TRBV4-3	TRBJ1-2	few
TGTGCCAGCAGCGTAGTTGCGGGGGGGCCGGGTGAGCAGTTCTTC	CASSVVAGGPGEQFF	TRBD2	TRBV9	TRBJ2-1	.
TGTGCCAGCAGCGTAGAGTCTAGCGGAATCAGCACAGATACGCAGTATTTT	CASSVESSGISTDTQYF	TRBD2	TRBV9	TRBJ2-3	once
TGTGCCAGCAGCCCAGACCAAGACAGGGGGCTATTCCATGAGCAGTTCTTC	CASSPDQDRGLFHEQFF	TRBD1	TRBV7-2	TRBJ2-1	.
TGTGCCAGCAGTGAAGCGCCGAGGGAAAGCGGGGACCTCACAGATACGCAGTATTTT	CASSEAPRESGDLTDTQYF	TRBD2	TRBV2	TRBJ2-3	.